The 13 T cell receptor beta chains reported below all come from one sample, sequenced in a study of blood T cell repertoires in COVID-19 (dated by TCRdb to 2020 to 2022). Libraries were prepared through the immunoSEQ multiplex PCR assay. TCRdb took over this immuneACCESS table, retaining in-frame rearrangements with V and J assigned. Such tables are incomplete; in checked studies, under half of the missing clones stem from an unresolved V gene, and the remainder is unexplained. The sample includes over 100,000 clones, with 70% to 90% observed a single time. The top ten hold approximately 1.1% of the sample. The sample was peripheral blood. The receptors stem from a human donor in a cohort sampled during active COVID-19.

V gene TRBV28 combines with J gene TRBJ2-1, with D possibly TRBD1 on 5 matching bases. Germline V gene data show CDR1 as MDHEN and CDR2 as SYDVKM. This CDR3 contains 12 residues. CDR3 region: CASYRQYNEQFF. In DNA form, the CDR3 reads TGTGCAAGTTACAGGCAGTACAATGAGCAGTTCTTC.

The chain couples TRBV6-4 to TRBJ2-1, with 11 bases aligning to TRBD2. The CDR3 is made up of 16 amino acids. The trim removed 5 bases at V and 3 bases at J, leaving 6 bases unmatched. Per the germline V gene, CDR1 is MRHNA and CDR2 is SNTAGT. CDR3 coding DNA: TGTGCCAGCAGTCCCTCTAGCGGGGGGTTCTACAATGAGCAGTTCTTC. Its protein is CASSPSSGGFYNEQFF.

The chain joins TRBV5-4 to TRBJ2-3, with 9 bases aligning to TRBD1. CDR1 and CDR2 from the germline V gene are SGHNT and YYREEE (reference sequence). Trimming cost V 4 bases and J 4 bases; bases outside gene matches: 13. This CDR3 contains 17 residues. Here the CDR3 reads CASSQKLLTGGADTQYF. CDR3 nucleotides: TGTGCCAGCAGCCAAAAACTTCTTACAGGGGGCGCAGATACGCAGTATTTT.

J is TRBJ1-2 and V is TRBV18, with no clear D. The CDR3 totals 12 residues. CDR1 KGHSH and CDR2 LQKENI come from the germline V gene. The CDR3 bases are TGTGCATCTGCCCGTAGGGAGAAAGGCTACACCTTC. Its protein product is CASARREKGYTF.

The CDR3 reads CASSLGAAKPDNEQFF. The DNA of the CDR3 is TGTGCCAGCAGCTTGGGGGCAGCCAAACCTGACAATGAGCAGTTCTTC. The chain combines TRBV5-5 with TRBJ2-1; no firm D call. The V end was cut by 0 bases, the J end by 5 bases, with 15 bases between. CDR1 and CDR2 from the germline V gene are SGHKS and YYEKEE (reference sequence). This CDR3 is 16 amino acids long.

The chain is built from TRBV2 and TRBJ2-5; 11 bases fit TRBD2. The ends lost 6 bases at V and 5 bases at J; junction bases unmatched: 14. This CDR3 region has 17 residues. In germline, CDR1 is SNHLY, CDR2 FYNNEI. The CDR3 loop is CASRRGHLAGGRETQYF. The CDR3 nucleotides are TGTGCCAGCAGGAGGGGACATCTAGCGGGGGGCCGGGAGACCCAGTACTTC.

This clone was counted only a few times. V and J are TRBV7-3 and TRBJ2-2, with D maybe TRBD2 (6 bases). Germline V gene sequence: CDR1 SGHTA, CDR2 FQGTGA. CDR3 length equals 15 residues. The V end was cut by 3 bases, the J end by 5 bases, with 13 bases between. In DNA form, the CDR3 reads TGTGCCAGCAGCTTTTCGGCAGGGAGGACCGGGGAGCTGTTTTTT. Translating it yields CASSFSAGRTGELFF.

The rearrangement joins TRBV19 to TRBJ1-4, with 7 bases aligning to TRBD1. Germline lookup yields CDR1 LNHDA and CDR2 SQIVND (reference sequence). The CDR3 runs to 14 residues. The trim removed 7 bases at V and 5 bases at J, leaving 7 bases unmatched. The CDR3 coding sequence is TGTGCCAGTACCGGGGACAGCCTAAATGAAAAACTGTTTTTT. It codes for CASTGDSLNEKLFF.

The J gene is TRBJ2-3, the V gene TRBV7-7, with 8 bases aligning to TRBD2. V dropped 5 bases and J dropped 1; count of bases not matched to a gene: 8. Germline CDR1 and CDR2: SSHAT and FNYEAQ (reference sequence). This CDR3 region has 16 residues. In DNA, the CDR3 is TGTGCCAGCAGCGCCTCGGGAGCGGGAGGCACAGATACGCAGTATTTT. Translating it yields CASSASGAGGTDTQYF.

The sample holds one count of this clone. The chain uses TRBV27 and TRBJ2-5, with TRBD1 matching 8 bases. The CDR3 has 18 residues. The ends lost 7 bases at V and 4 bases at J; junction bases unmatched: 20. CDR1 is MNHEY, CDR2 SMNVEV, per germline (reference sequence). The CDR3 DNA reads as TGTGCCAGCACTGACAGGGGCCGACCGGGGCGGGACGGAGAGACCCAGTACTTC. Protein sequence: CASTDRGRPGRDGETQYF.

The gene calls are TRBV19 and TRBJ2-7; 8 positions match TRBD2. V gave up 0 bases and J gave up 4 bases; unmatched junction bases: 5. Germline lookup yields CDR1 LNHDA and CDR2 SQIVND (reference sequence). This CDR3 has 15 residues. CDR3 sequence reads: CASSIESGRAYEQYF. For the CDR3, the DNA is TGTGCCAGTAGTATAGAGAGCGGGAGAGCTTACGAGCAGTACTTC.

V is TRBV5-1 and J is TRBJ2-1; 7 positions agree with TRBD1. Unmatched junction bases numbered 6, after V lost 2 bases and J lost 4 bases. Germline V lookup: CDR1 SGHRS, CDR2 YFSETQ. The length of the CDR3 is 15 residues. As DNA, the CDR3 is TGCGCCAGCAGCTTACGGGACAGTCTGTACAATGAGCAGTTCTTC. Protein sequence: CASSLRDSLYNEQFF.

This chain uses TRBV5-1 with TRBJ2-3; D is possibly TRBD2 (6 bases). CDR3 length: 15 residues. The germline gives CDR1 SGHRS, CDR2 YFSETQ. V dropped 1 base and J dropped 1 base, with 10 bases sitting between them. DNA of the CDR3: TGCGCCAGCAGCTTGACCGGGGAGGGCACAGATACGCAGTATTTT. Its translation is CASSLTGEGTDTQYF.